A selection of T cell receptor beta chains follows, all from one sample in a study of T cell responses to AZD1222 COVID-19 vaccine. The repertoire was sequenced with immunoSEQ multiplex PCR; TCRdb's copy has only in-frame clones and lacks some. The repertoire includes approximately 80,000 clones, 70% to 90% of them detected once, and about 3.4% sits in the top ten. The specimen comprised peripheral blood, sampled 28 days after the second AZD1222 dose. The receptors come from an adult who received the AZD1222 COVID-19 vaccine. Each CDR3 is given with its conserved first and last residue. The D gene is left open where the match is weak. The size field is filled for only some rows; it gives once, few, many or a size class.

v_call	j_call	d_call	clone_size	cdr3_nt	cdr3_aa
TRBV30	TRBJ1-2	.	.	TGTGCCTGGAGAATCCCCCCCTTGGGATATGGCTACACCTTC	CAWRIPPLGYGYTF
TRBV6-5	TRBJ1-4	.	once	TGTGCCAGCAGTTACGATCTCTTGGACGCTGAAAAACTGTTTTTT	CASSYDLLDAEKLFF
TRBV6-6	TRBJ1-4	.	.	TGTGCCAGCAGGGGATCGGGGAATGAAAAACTGTTTTTT	CASRGSGNEKLFF
TRBV6-5	TRBJ2-5	.	.	TGTGCCAGCACCAAGGGCAATTTAATTGGGGAGACCCAGTACTTC	CASTKGNLIGETQYF
TRBV15	TRBJ2-1	TRBD2	once	TGTGCCACCAGCAGAGATAGGGCTAGCGGGGGGCGGAGTGAGCAGTTCTTC	CATSRDRASGGRSEQFF
TRBV10-3	TRBJ1-5	TRBD1	.	TGTGCCATCAGTCCCGACAGGGGCGGACAGCCCCAGCATTTT	CAISPDRGGQPQHF
TRBV28	TRBJ2-7	TRBD1	.	TGTGCCAGCGCCAGGGGGCTAGGTTCTTCCTACGAGCAGTACTTC	CASARGLGSSYEQYF
TRBV11-3	TRBJ2-1	.	.	TGTGCCAGCAGCTCCCGTAGCTCCTACAATGAGCAGTTCTTC	CASSSRSSYNEQFF
TRBV28	TRBJ2-3	TRBD1	.	TGTGCCAGCAGTTTCGGGACAGGGGGCCGGGATACGCAGTATTTT	CASSFGTGGRDTQYF
TRBV11-2	TRBJ2-3	.	.	TGTGCCAGCAGCCCCACGTGGGGGTCCGATACGCAGTATTTT	CASSPTWGSDTQYF
TRBV27	TRBJ1-2	.	.	TGTGCCAGCAGTTCCCCCGGACAAGATAACTATGGCTACACCTTC	CASSSPGQDNYGYTF
TRBV19	TRBJ1-2	.	.	TGTGCCAGTCGCCGTCCGGGTTCGAGCTATGGCTACACCTTC	CASRRPGSSYGYTF
TRBV14	TRBJ1-3	TRBD1	.	TGTGCCAGCAGCTTCGACAGGGCGAACACCATATATTTT	CASSFDRANTIYF
TRBV5-8	TRBJ1-1	.	.	TGTGCCAGCACCAGGCGGGTTCCGGGGACTGAAGCTTTCTTT	CASTRRVPGTEAFF
TRBV6-2/TRBV6-3	TRBJ1-5	.	.	TGTGCCAGCAGTTACCCGGGGAATCAGCCCCAGCATTTT	CASSYPGNQPQHF
TRBV5-1	TRBJ1-2	.	.	TGCGCCAGCACCCCGGAGGGAGCTAACTATGGCTACACCTTC	CASTPEGANYGYTF
TRBV6-5	TRBJ2-7	.	.	TGTGCCAGCAGGCCAACAGGGAACTACGAGCAGTACTTC	CASRPTGNYEQYF
TRBV18	TRBJ2-3	.	.	TGTGCCAGCTCACCGGGGCGGGCAGATACGCAGTATTTT	CASSPGRADTQYF
TRBV7-3	TRBJ2-2	.	.	TGTGCCAGCAGGGCCCCATCTGCCACCGGGGAGCTGTTTTTT	CASRAPSATGELFF
TRBV3-1/TRBV3-2	TRBJ1-5	.	.	TGTGCCAGCAGTCCTAGGATCAATCAGCCCCAGCATTTT	CASSPRINQPQHF